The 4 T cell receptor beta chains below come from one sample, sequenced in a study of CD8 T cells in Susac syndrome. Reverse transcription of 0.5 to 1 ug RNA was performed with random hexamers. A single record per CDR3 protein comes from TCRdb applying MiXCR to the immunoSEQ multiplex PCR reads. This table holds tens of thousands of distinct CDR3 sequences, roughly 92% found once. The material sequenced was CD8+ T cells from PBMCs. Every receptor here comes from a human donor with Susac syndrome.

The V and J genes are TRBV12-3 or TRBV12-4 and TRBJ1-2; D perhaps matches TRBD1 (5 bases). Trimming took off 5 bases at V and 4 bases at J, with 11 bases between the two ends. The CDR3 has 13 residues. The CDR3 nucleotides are TGTGCCAGCAGTCAGACAGTCGTCTATGGCTACACCTTC. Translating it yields CASSQTVVYGYTF.

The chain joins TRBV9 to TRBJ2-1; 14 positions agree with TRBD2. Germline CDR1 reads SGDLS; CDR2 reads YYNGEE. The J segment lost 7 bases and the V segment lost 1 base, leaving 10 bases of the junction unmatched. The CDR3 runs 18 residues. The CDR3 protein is CASSVTGLAGGTRNEQFF. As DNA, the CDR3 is TGTGCCAGCAGCGTAACTGGACTAGCGGGAGGAACAAGGAATGAGCAGTTCTTC.

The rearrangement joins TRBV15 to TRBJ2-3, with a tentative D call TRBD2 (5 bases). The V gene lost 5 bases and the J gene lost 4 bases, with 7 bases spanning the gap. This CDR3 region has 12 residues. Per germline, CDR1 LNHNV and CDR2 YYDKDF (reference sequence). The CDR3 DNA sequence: TGTGCCACCAGCGGAGGTGCAGATACGCAGTATTTT. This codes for CATSGGADTQYF.

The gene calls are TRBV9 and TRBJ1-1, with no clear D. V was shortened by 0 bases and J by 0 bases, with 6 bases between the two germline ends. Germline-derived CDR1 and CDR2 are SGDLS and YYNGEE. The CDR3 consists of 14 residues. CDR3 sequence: CASSVGELNTEAFF. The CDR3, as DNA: TGTGCCAGCAGCGTAGGGGAACTGAACACTGAAGCTTTCTTT.